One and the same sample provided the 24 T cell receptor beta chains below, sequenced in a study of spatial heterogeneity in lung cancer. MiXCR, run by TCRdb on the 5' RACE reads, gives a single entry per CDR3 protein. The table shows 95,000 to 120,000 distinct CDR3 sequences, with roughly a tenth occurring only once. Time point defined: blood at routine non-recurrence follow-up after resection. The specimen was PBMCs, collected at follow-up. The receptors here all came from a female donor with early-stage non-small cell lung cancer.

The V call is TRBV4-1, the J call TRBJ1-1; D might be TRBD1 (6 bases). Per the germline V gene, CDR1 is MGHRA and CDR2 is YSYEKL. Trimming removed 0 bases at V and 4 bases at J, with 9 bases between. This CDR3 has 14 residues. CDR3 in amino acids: CASSQEARGTEAFF. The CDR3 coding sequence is TGCGCCAGCAGCCAAGAAGCCAGGGGCACTGAAGCTTTCTTT.

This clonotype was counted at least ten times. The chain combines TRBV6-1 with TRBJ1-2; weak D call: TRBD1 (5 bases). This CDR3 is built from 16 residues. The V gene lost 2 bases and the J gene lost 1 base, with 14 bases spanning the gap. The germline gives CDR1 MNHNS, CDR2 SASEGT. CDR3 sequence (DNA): TGTGCCAGCAGTGAACCCGTGACAGTGCGTAACTATGGCTACACCTTC. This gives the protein CASSEPVTVRNYGYTF.

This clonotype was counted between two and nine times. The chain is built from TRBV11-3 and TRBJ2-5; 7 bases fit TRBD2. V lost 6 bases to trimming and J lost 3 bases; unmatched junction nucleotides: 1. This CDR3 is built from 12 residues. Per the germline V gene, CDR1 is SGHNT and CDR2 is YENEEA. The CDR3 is CASSGGEETQYF. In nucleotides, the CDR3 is TGTGCCAGCAGTGGGGGGGAAGAGACCCAGTACTTC.

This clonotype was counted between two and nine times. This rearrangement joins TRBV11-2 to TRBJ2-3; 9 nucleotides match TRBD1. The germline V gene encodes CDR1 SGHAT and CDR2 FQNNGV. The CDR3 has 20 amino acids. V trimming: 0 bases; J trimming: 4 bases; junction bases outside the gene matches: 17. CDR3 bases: TGTGCCAGCAGCTTAGATCCCGACAGGGGGGGGTTTCTCTCTGCAGATACGCAGTATTTT. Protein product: CASSLDPDRGGFLSADTQYF.

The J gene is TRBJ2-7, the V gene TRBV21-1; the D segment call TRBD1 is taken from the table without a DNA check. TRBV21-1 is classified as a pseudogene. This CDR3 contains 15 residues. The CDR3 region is CASRIIRDRGPEQYV. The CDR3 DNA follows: TGTGCCAGCAGGATAATTCGGGACAGGGGGCCCGAGCAGTACGTC.

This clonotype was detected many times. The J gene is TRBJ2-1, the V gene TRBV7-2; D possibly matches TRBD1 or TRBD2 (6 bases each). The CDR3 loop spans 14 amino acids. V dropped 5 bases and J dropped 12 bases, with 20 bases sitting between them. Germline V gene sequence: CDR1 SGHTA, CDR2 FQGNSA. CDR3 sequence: CASSREGGLGRQFF. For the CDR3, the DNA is TGTGCCAGCAGCCGAGAGGGGGGCTTGGGGAGGCAGTTCTTC.

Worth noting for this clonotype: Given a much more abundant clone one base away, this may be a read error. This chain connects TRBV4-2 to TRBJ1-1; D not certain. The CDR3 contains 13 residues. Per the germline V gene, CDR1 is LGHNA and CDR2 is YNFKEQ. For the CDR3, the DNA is TGTGTCAGCAAAATGGACCAGAACACTGAAGCTTTCTTT. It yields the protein CVSKMDQNTEAFF.

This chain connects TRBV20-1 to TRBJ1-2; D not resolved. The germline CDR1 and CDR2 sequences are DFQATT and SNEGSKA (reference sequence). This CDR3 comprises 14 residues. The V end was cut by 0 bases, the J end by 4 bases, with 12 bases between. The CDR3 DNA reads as TGCAGTGCTAGAGATCCTACGGACCTCTATGGCTACACCTTC. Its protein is CSARDPTDLYGYTF.

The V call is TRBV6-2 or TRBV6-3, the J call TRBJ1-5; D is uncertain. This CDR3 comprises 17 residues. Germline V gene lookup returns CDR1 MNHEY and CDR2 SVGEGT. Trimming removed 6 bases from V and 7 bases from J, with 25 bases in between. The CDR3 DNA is TGTGCCAGCAGGACTCCGGCCAGGCTGTGGGCATGGCAGCCCCAGCATTTT. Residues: CASRTPARLWAWQPQHF.

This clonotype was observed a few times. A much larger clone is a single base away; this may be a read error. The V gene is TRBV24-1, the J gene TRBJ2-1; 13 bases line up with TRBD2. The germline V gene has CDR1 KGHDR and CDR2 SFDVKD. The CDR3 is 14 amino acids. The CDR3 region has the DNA TGTGTCACGGGGGGACTAGCGGGAATCAATGAGCAGTTCTTC. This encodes CVTGGLAGINEQFF.

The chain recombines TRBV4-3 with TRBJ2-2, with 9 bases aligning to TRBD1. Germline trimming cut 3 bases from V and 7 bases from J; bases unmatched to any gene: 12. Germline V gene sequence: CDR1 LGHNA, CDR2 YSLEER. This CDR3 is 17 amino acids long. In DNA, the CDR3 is TGCGCCAGCAGCCAGAGTATTCCGGGACAGGGAATCGGGGAGCTGTTTTTT. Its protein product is CASSQSIPGQGIGELFF.

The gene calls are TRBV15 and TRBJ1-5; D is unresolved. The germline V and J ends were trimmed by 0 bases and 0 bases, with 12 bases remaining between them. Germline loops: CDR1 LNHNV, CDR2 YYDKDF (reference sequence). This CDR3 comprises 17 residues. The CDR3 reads CATSRDQLAFSNQPQHF. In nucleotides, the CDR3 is TGTGCCACCAGCAGAGATCAACTGGCGTTTAGCAATCAGCCCCAGCATTTT. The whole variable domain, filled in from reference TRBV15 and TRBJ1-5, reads DAMVIQNPRYQVTQFGKPVTLSCSQTLNHNVMYWYQQKSSQAPKLLFHYYDKDFNNEADTPDNFQSRRPNTSFCFLDIRSPGLGDTAMYLCATSRDQLAFSNQPQHFGDGTRLSIL.

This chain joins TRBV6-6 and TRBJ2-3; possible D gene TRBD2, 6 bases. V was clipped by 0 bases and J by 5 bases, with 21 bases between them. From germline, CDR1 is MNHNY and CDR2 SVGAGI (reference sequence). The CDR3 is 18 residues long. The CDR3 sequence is CASSYSTRTGVLVDTQYF. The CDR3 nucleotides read TGTGCCAGCAGTTACTCGACGCGGACGGGAGTATTGGTAGATACGCAGTATTTT.

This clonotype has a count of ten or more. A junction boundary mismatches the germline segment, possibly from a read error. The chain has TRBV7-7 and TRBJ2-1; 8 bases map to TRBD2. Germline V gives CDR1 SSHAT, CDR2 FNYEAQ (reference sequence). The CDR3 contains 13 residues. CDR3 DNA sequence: TGTGCTAGCAGCTCGGGACTAGATAATGAGCAGTTCTTC. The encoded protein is CASSSGLDNEQFF.

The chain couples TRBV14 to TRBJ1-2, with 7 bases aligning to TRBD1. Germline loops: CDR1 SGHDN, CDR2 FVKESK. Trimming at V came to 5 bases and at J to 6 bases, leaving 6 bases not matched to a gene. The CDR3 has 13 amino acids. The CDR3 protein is CASSAQGVDGYTF. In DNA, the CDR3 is TGTGCCAGCAGCGCCCAGGGGGTCGATGGCTACACCTTC.

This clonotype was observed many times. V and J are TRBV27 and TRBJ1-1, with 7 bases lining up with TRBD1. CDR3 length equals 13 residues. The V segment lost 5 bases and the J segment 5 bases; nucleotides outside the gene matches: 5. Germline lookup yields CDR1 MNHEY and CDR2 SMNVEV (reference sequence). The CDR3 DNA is TGTGCCAGCAGTCTACAGGGGAGGACTGAAGCTTTCTTT. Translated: CASSLQGRTEAFF.

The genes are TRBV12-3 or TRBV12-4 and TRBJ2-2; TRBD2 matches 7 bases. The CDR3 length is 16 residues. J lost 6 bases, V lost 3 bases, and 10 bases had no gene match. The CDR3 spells CASSLLAVRYSGELFF. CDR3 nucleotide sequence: TGTGCCAGCAGTTTGCTAGCGGTACGCTACTCCGGGGAGCTGTTTTTT.

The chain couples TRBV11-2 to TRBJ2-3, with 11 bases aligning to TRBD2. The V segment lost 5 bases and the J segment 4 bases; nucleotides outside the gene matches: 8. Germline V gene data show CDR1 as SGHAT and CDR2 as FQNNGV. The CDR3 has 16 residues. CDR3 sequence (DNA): TGTGCCAGCAGCCCCATGCGACTAGCGGGATCAGATACGCAGTATTTT. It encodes CASSPMRLAGSDTQYF.

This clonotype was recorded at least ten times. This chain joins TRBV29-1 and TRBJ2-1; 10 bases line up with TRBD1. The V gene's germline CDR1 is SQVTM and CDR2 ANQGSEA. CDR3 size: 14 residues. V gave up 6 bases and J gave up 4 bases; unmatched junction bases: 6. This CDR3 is CSVAGTGDYNEQFF. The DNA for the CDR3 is TGCAGCGTAGCCGGGACAGGGGATTACAATGAGCAGTTCTTC.

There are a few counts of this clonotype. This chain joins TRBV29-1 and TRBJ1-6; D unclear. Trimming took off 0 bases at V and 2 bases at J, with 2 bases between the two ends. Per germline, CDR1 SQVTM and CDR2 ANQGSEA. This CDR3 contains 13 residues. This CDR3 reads CSVEETYNSPLHF. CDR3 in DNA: TGCAGCGTTGAAGAGACCTATAATTCACCCCTCCACTTT.

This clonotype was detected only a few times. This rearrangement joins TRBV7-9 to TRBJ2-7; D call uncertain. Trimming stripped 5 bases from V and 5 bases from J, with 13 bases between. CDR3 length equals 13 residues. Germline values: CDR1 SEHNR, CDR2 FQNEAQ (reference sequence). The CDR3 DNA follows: TGTGCCAGCAGCATCTTGCGGTCCGACGAGCAGTACTTC. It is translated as CASSILRSDEQYF.

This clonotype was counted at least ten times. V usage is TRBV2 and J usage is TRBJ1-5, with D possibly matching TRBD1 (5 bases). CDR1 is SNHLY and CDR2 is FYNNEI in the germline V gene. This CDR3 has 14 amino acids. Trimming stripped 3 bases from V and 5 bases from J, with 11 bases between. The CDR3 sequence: CASSEGQGYQPQHF. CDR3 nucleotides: TGTGCCAGCAGTGAGGGGCAGGGCTATCAGCCCCAGCATTTT.

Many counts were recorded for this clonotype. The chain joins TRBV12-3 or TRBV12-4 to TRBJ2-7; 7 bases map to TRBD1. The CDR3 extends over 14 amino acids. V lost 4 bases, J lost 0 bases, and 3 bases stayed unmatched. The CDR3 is CASSSGQASYEQYF. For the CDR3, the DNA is TGTGCCAGCAGTTCAGGACAGGCCTCCTACGAGCAGTACTTC.

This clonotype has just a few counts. CDR3 bases: TGTGCCACCAGTGACGGCAGGCGCACAGATACGCAGTATTTT. Protein sequence: CATSDGRRTDTQYF. V and J are TRBV24-1 and TRBJ2-3, with unresolved D. The CDR3 has 14 residues. Germline V gives CDR1 KGHDR, CDR2 SFDVKD. V was pared by 4 bases and J by 1 base, with 8 bases between.